Below are 27 T cell receptor beta chains sequenced from a single sample in a study of shared clonotypes between healthy human individuals. Using immunoSEQ multiplex PCR, the repertoire was profiled, and TCRdb retains in-frame clones only, with some absent. The table has under 600,000 clones, 97% seen once; the top ten hold approximately 0.057%. Sequenced: naive CD4+ T cells sorted from blood. The subset: CD45RA+ positively selected. Receptor source: a woman in her thirties in good health.

V usage is TRBV5-1 and J usage is TRBJ2-2, with TRBD2 identical over 10 bases. V was pared by 4 bases and J by 3 bases, with 3 bases of the junction left unmatched. This CDR3 is 15 amino acids long. Germline assignment: CDR1 SGHRS and CDR2 YFSETQ. CDR3: CASSLGLAYTGELFF. CDR3 DNA: TGCGCCAGCAGCCTGGGACTAGCGTACACCGGGGAGCTGTTTTTT.

V is TRBV30 and J is TRBJ2-5, with 10 bases lining up with TRBD1. CDR1 GTSNPN and CDR2 SVGIG come from the germline V gene (reference sequence). This CDR3 is built from 15 residues. The V gene end was trimmed by 0 bases and the J gene end by 11 bases; junction bases not matched to a gene: 12. Here the CDR3 reads CAWSVTGTGALKQYF. CDR3 sequence (DNA): TGTGCCTGGAGTGTCACCGGGACAGGGGCCCTAAAGCAGTACTTC.

This clone was counted a single time. The chain combines TRBV29-1 with TRBJ2-1, with 14 bases aligning to TRBD2. The V gene's germline CDR1 is SQVTM and CDR2 ANQGSEA. J was trimmed by 8 bases and V by 4 bases; bases with no gene match: 4. The CDR3 is 14 residues long. The CDR3 bases are TGCAGCGTTGGGGGACTAGCGGGAGAAGATGAGCAGTTCTTC. It translates to CSVGGLAGEDEQFF.

This rearrangement joins TRBV28 to TRBJ2-5; unclear D gene. Matching the DNA end better, TRBJ2-7 makes the J call doubtful. The CDR3 runs 14 residues. CDR1 is MDHEN, CDR2 SYDVKM, per germline. The CDR3 loop reads CASSAATPIYEQYF. As DNA, the CDR3 is TGTGCCAGCAGCGCGGCGACACCCATCTACGAGCAGTACTTC.

CDR3 nucleotide sequence: TGTGCCAGCAGTGAATTGTACAACTACGAGCAGTACTTC. Translated: CASSELYNYEQYF. The chain links TRBV2 to TRBJ2-7; D gene ambiguous. CDR3 length: 13 residues. Germline lookup yields CDR1 SNHLY and CDR2 FYNNEI. V lost 2 bases to trimming and J lost 3 bases, with 8 bases between them. The variable domain in full, completed from reference TRBV2 and TRBJ2-7, reads EPEVTQTPSHQVTQMGQEVILRCVPISNHLYFYWYRQILGQKVEFLVSFYNNEISEKSEIFDDQFSVERPDGSNFTLKIRSTKLEDSAMYFCASSELYNYEQYFGPGTRLTVT.

This sequence joins TRBV25-1 and TRBJ2-5, with 8 bases identical to TRBD1. The end of the DNA is better explained by TRBJ2-7, so the J call may be wrong. Germline V gene lookup returns CDR1 MGHDK and CDR2 SYGVNS. The CDR3 extends over 15 amino acids. CDR3 loop: CASSMQGAMTYEQYF. The DNA of the CDR3 is TGTGCCAGCAGTATGCAGGGGGCCATGACCTACGAGCAGTACTTC.

This chain links TRBV21-1 with TRBJ2-1; the tabulated D call, TRBD2, remains unverified against the DNA. TRBV21-1 is a listed pseudogene. The CDR3 loop spans 16 amino acids. As DNA, the CDR3 is TGTGCCAGCAGCAAATGGAATCTAGCGGGAGTCAGTGAGCAGTTCTTC. Amino acid sequence: CASSKWNLAGVSEQFF.

The chain links TRBV7-2 to TRBJ1-4; TRBD1 matches 9 bases. V shed 5 bases, J shed 7 bases, and the junction held 5 bases outside the gene matches. Per germline, CDR1 SGHTA and CDR2 FQGNSA. CDR3 length: 14 residues. CDR3 nucleotide sequence: TGTGCCAGCAGCACACAGGGGGCCATTGAAAAACTGTTTTTT. This gives the protein CASSTQGAIEKLFF.

V gene TRBV11-2 combines with J gene TRBJ2-5; the D gene is possibly TRBD1 (6 bases). With 5 bases removed from V and 8 bases from J, the gap between germline ends came to 18 bases. This CDR3 is 14 amino acids long. Germline V gives CDR1 SGHAT, CDR2 FQNNGV. Here the CDR3 DNA reads TGTGCCAGCAGCGGGGCCTCTATAGGGGGAACCCAGTACTTC. Protein sequence: CASSGASIGGTQYF.

This clone showed up just once. The chain joins TRBV18 to TRBJ2-3, with TRBD2 as a possible D gene (5 bases). The CDR3 extends over 15 amino acids. The ends were cut back, 3 bases at V and 2 bases at J, with 12 bases in the middle. Germline assignment: CDR1 KGHSH and CDR2 LQKENI. This chain's CDR3 is CASSPRDPATDTQYF. CDR3 nucleotide sequence: TGTGCCAGCTCACCCCGGGATCCCGCCACAGATACGCAGTATTTT.

The chain couples TRBV7-2 to TRBJ2-1; possibly TRBD1 for D (5 bases). CDR3 length: 12 amino acids. Germline CDR1 and CDR2: SGHTA and FQGNSA. Trimming pared 5 bases from V and 8 bases from J, leaving 10 bases between. CDR3 DNA sequence: TGTGCCAGCAGCAGAGACAGACATGAGCAGTTCTTC. Protein: CASSRDRHEQFF.

CDR3 coding DNA: TGTGCCAGCACTGTTGGGCCTAACTATGGCTACACCTTC. Translated, it gives CASTVGPNYGYTF. The chain is built from TRBV28 and TRBJ1-2; D unresolved. V lost 7 bases and J lost 0, with 9 bases in between. Germline-derived CDR1 and CDR2 are MDHEN and SYDVKM. The CDR3 sequence is 13 residues long.

The chain joins TRBV2 to TRBJ2-7; 10 bases fit TRBD2. The CDR3 loop spans 14 amino acids. CDR1 is SNHLY, CDR2 FYNNEI, per germline. V trimming: 4 bases; J trimming: 3 bases; junction bases outside the gene matches: 3. For the CDR3, the DNA is TGTGCCAGCAGTGGAGGACTAGCGGACTACGAGCAGTACTTC. Protein: CASSGGLADYEQYF.

In DNA form, the CDR3 reads TGTGCCAGCAGTTACGGGGGCGAACCCTACGAGCAGTACTTC. Protein sequence: CASSYGGEPYEQYF. This chain joins TRBV6-6 and TRBJ2-7; D may be TRBD1 (6 bases). Germline V gene data show CDR1 as MNHNY and CDR2 as SVGAGI (reference sequence). The V end was cut by 2 bases, the J end by 2 bases, with 10 bases between. This CDR3 region has 14 residues.

DNA of the CDR3: TGCGCCAGCAGCTCTAGCGGCTCCTACGAGCAGTACTTC. Protein: CASSSSGSYEQYF. This chain joins TRBV4-1 and TRBJ2-7; 7 bases align to TRBD2. The ends lost 5 bases at V and 0 bases at J; junction bases unmatched: 1. There are 13 residues in the CDR3. Germline V gene data show CDR1 as MGHRA and CDR2 as YSYEKL.

The chain employs TRBV9 and TRBJ2-2; 9 nucleotides agree with TRBD2. Per germline, CDR1 SGDLS and CDR2 YYNGEE. This CDR3 is 17 amino acids long. Trimming removed 0 bases from V and 3 bases from J; junction bases left unmatched: 6. The CDR3 region has the DNA TGTGCCAGCAGCGTAGCCCCTAGCGGGACTGACACCGGGGAGCTGTTTTTT. It yields the protein CASSVAPSGTDTGELFF.

The rearrangement uses TRBV4-1 and TRBJ1-1; D unresolved. Germline CDR1 is MGHRA and CDR2 is YSYEKL. The CDR3 extends over 16 amino acids. V was shortened by 2 bases and J by 1 base, with 14 bases between the two germline ends. The CDR3 spells CASSQSELTRNTEAFF. CDR3 nucleotide sequence: TGCGCCAGCAGCCAATCCGAGCTTACAAGGAACACTGAAGCTTTCTTT.

The rearrangement uses TRBV6-5 and TRBJ2-1; D is unresolved. V was cut by 4 bases and J by 5 bases, with 9 bases left in between. Germline V gives CDR1 MNHEY, CDR2 SVGAGI. CDR3 size: 13 residues. This chain's CDR3 is CASSSFGDNEQFF. CDR3 in DNA: TGTGCCAGCAGTTCCTTTGGCGACAATGAGCAGTTCTTC.

The chain carries TRBV30 and TRBJ1-4; the match to TRBD1 covers 11 bases. After removal of 2 bases from V and 7 bases from J, the junction contained 9 bases not matched to a gene. The CDR3 spans 16 residues. CDR1 is GTSNPN and CDR2 is SVGIG in the germline V gene (reference sequence). CDR3 region: CAWSSPGQGGREKLFF. The CDR3 DNA follows: TGTGCCTGGAGTTCGCCGGGACAGGGGGGGCGTGAAAAACTGTTTTTT.

The chain has TRBV28 and TRBJ1-5; D is unresolved. Trimming removed 4 bases from V and 5 bases from J, with 18 bases in between. The CDR3 runs 16 residues. Germline CDR1 is MDHEN and CDR2 is SYDVKM. CDR3 sequence: CASSSPGGITDQPQHF. Written as DNA, the CDR3 is TGTGCCAGCAGTTCCCCGGGAGGGATCACCGATCAGCCCCAGCATTTT.

The chain couples TRBV4-1 to TRBJ1-2, with 9 bases aligning to TRBD1. CDR3 length: 14 residues. The ends lost 8 bases at V and 4 bases at J; junction bases unmatched: 8. Germline V gene sequence: CDR1 MGHRA, CDR2 YSYEKL. CDR3 in amino acids: CASRETGGFYGYTF. CDR3 coding DNA: TGCGCCAGCCGAGAAACAGGGGGCTTCTATGGCTACACCTTC.

The rearrangement uses TRBV4-2 and TRBJ2-7; D might be TRBD1 (6 bases). With 1 base removed from V and 2 bases from J, the gap between germline ends came to 12 bases. The length of the CDR3 is 15 residues. CDR1 is LGHNA, CDR2 YNFKEQ, per germline. In DNA form, the CDR3 reads TGTGCCAGCAGCCAAGTCACAGGGAGTCCCTACGAGCAGTACTTC. As protein: CASSQVTGSPYEQYF.

The chain uses TRBV5-5 and TRBJ1-1; possible D gene TRBD1, 6 bases. CDR3 length equals 12 residues. V shed 4 bases and J shed 7 bases, with 11 bases lying between them. Germline-derived CDR1 and CDR2 are SGHKS and YYEKEE (reference sequence). The CDR3 region has the DNA TGTGCCAGCAGCACACAGGGATTTGAAGCTTTCTTT. Residues: CASSTQGFEAFF.

The V gene is TRBV4-1, the J gene TRBJ2-7; 10 bases line up with TRBD2. The V and J ends lost 2 bases and 4 bases, in that order; junction bases with no gene match: 8. The CDR3 runs to 16 residues. Germline-derived CDR1 and CDR2 are MGHRA and YSYEKL. In DNA, the CDR3 is TGCGCCAGCAGCCAACCCGCAAGCGGGGGGGATTACGAGCAGTACTTC. Translated: CASSQPASGGDYEQYF.

This chain joins TRBV6-6 and TRBJ1-5, with TRBD1 matching over 10 bases. Germline V lookup: CDR1 MNHNY, CDR2 SVGAGI (reference sequence). V gave up 3 bases and J gave up 5 bases; unmatched junction bases: 4. The CDR3 has 15 residues. The CDR3 sequence: CASSYWDRGDQPQHF. Written as DNA, the CDR3 is TGTGCCAGCAGTTATTGGGACAGGGGTGATCAGCCCCAGCATTTT.

The rearrangement links TRBV7-8 to TRBJ2-7, with 9 nucleotides matching TRBD2. Germline values: CDR1 SGHVS, CDR2 FQNEAQ. V was clipped by 4 bases and J by 0 bases; unmatched bases: 4. This CDR3 is built from 15 residues. The CDR3 bases are TGTGCCAGCAGCTCTCTAGCGGGGATCTCCTACGAGCAGTACTTC. Its protein is CASSSLAGISYEQYF.

With respect to this clone: One end of the junction is discordant with germline, which a read error may explain. The rearrangement joins TRBV13 to TRBJ2-4, with TRBD2 as a possible D gene (6 bases). CDR3 length equals 11 residues. Germline-derived CDR1 and CDR2 are PRHDT and FYEKMQ (reference sequence). CDR3 nucleotide sequence: TGTGCCAGCAGCGTTGAGGGACTGAGGGACTTC. Amino acid sequence: CASSVEGLRDF.